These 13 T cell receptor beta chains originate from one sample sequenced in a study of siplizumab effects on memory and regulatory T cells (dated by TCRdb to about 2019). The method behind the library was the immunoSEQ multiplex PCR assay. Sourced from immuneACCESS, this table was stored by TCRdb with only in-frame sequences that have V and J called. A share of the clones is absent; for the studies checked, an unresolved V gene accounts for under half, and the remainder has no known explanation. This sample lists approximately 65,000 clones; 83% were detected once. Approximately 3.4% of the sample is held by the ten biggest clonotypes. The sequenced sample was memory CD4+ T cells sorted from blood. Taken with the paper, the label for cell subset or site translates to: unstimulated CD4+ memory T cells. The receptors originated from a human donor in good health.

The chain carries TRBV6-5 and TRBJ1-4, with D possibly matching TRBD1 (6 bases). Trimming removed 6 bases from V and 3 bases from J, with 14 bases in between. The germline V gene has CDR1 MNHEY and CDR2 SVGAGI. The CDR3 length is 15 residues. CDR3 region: CASRDRGGPNEKLFF. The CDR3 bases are TGTGCCAGCAGGGACAGAGGGGGGCCTAATGAAAAACTGTTTTTT.

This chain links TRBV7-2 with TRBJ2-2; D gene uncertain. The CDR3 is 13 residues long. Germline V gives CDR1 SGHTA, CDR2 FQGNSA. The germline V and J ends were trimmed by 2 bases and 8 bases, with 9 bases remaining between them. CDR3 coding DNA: TGTGCCAGCAGCTTATCTTGGTCGGGGGAGCTGTTTTTT. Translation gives CASSLSWSGELFF.

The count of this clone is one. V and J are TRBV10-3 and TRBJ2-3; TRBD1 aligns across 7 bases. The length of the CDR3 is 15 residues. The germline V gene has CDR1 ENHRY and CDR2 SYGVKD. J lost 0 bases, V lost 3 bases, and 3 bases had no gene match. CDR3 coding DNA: TGTGCCATCAGTGAAAGGGGGCTGAGCACAGATACGCAGTATTTT. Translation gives CAISERGLSTDTQYF.

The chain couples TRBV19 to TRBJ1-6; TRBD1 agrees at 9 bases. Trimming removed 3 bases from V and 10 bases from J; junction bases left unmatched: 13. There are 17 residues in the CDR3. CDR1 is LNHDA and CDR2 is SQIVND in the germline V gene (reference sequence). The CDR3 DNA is TGTGCCAGTAGTATCAATCCTTGGACAGGGGAGCTATCACCCCTCCACTTT. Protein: CASSINPWTGELSPLHF.

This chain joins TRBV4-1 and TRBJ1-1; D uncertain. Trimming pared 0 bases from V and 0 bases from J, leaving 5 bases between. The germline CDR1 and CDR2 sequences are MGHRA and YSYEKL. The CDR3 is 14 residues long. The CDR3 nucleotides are TGCGCCAGCAGCCAAGAGGGATTGAACACTGAAGCTTTCTTT. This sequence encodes CASSQEGLNTEAFF.

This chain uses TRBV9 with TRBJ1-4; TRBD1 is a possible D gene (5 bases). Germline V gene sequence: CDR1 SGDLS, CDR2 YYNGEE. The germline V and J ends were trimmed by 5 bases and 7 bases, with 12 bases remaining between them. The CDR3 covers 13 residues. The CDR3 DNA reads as TGTGCCAGCAGTCAGGGCCATCTTGAAAAACTGTTTTTT. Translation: CASSQGHLEKLFF. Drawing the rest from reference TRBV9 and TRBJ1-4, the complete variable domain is DSGVTQTPKHLITATGQRVTLRCSPRSGDLSVYWYQQSLDQGLQFLIQYYNGEERAKGNILERFSAQQFPDLHSELNLSSLELGDSALYFCASSQGHLEKLFFGSGTQLSVL.

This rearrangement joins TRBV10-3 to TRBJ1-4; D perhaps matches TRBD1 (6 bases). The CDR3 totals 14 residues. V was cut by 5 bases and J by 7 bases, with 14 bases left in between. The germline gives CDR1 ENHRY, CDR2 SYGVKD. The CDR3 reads CAISTDRPTEKLFF. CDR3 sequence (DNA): TGTGCCATCAGTACTGACAGGCCCACTGAAAAACTGTTTTTT.

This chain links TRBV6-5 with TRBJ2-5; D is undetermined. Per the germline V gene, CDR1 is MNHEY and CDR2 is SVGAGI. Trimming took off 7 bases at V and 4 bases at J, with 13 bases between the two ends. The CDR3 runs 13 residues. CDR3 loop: CASTRLRGETQYF. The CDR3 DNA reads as TGTGCCAGCACTAGATTGAGAGGAGAGACCCAGTACTTC.

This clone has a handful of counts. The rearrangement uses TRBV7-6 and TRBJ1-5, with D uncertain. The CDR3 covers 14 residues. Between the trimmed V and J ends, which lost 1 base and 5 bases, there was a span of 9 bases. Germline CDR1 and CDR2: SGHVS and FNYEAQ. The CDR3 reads CASSLVRGDQPQHF. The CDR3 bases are TGTGCCAGCAGCTTAGTTCGCGGGGATCAGCCCCAGCATTTT.

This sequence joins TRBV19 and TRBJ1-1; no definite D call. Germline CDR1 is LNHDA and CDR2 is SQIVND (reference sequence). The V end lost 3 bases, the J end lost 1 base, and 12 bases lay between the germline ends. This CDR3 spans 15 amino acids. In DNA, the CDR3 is TGTGCCAGTAGTATTGAGCAGGTTACGAACACTGAAGCTTTCTTT. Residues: CASSIEQVTNTEAFF. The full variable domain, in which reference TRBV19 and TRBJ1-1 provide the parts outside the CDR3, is DGGITQSPKYLFRKEGQNVTLSCEQNLNHDAMYWYRQDPGQGLRLIYYSQIVNDFQKGDIAEGYSVSREKKESFPLTVTSAQKNPTAFYLCASSIEQVTNTEAFFGQGTRLTVV.

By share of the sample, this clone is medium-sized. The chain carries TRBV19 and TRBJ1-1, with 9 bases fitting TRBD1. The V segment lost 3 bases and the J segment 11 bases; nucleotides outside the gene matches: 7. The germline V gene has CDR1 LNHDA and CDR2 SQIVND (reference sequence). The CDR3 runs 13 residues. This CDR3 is CASSIPGTGLAFF. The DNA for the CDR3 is TGTGCCAGTAGTATCCCCGGGACAGGGTTGGCTTTCTTT.

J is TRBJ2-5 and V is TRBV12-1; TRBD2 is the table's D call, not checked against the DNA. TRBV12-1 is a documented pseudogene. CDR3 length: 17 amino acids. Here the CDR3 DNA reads TGTGCCAGCAGCTTTGGCCAAACTAGCGACGGACAAGAGACCCAGTACTTC. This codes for CASSFGQTSDGQETQYF.

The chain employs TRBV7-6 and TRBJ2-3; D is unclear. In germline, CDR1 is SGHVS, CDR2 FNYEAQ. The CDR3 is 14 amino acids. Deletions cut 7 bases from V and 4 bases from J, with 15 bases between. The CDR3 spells CASTAFESPDTQYF. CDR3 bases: TGTGCCAGCACGGCGTTCGAGAGCCCAGATACGCAGTATTTT.